The present entry profiles one TCR beta chain with its context. The antigen is unknown. The record originates from a study of blood T cells in healthy people across ages. Across the study: Template switching picked up about one barcoded beta molecule for each two T cells. Findings of the study overall: Age brought a roughly linear fall in TCR beta diversity measured per million T cells. Both higher diversity and more naive CD4+ cells marked long-lived donors when set against aged donors.

From germline, CDR1 is SGHVS and CDR2 FQNEAQ. The CDR3 consists of 14 residues. The V and J ends lost 2 bases and 4 bases respectively, with 11 bases between them. With a J-beta primer mix and a sample-barcoded 5' primer, a second PCR ran roughly 7 to 11 cycles. One entry per CDR3 protein results from TCRdb running MiXCR on the 5' RACE reads. The profile shows roughly 1.5 million distinct CDR3 sequences, about 42% of them singletons. Per sample, extraction of total RNA gave at least 5.5 micrograms in every case. Sequencing was done on a sample of blood. The receptor's source is a woman between 18 and 29 years old in good health. This chain links TRBV7-8 with TRBJ1-1; maybe TRBD1 (6 bases). The CDR3 nucleotides read TGTGCCAGCAGCTTACAGGGGTTCGGCACTGAAGCTTTCTTT. Translation gives CASSLQGFGTEAFF.